The next 27 T cell receptor beta chains were all read from a single sample in a study of human T cells and chemical hapten exposure. As for time point: patch test 3, about 24 weeks after DPC sensitization. Treatment reported: therapeutic diphenylcyclopropenone sensitization with weekly scalp DPC. One entry per CDR3 protein, called by TCRdb with MiXCR from the RACE reads. The sample gives some 170,000 distinct CDR3 sequences, 25% to 35% of which show up once; 2.1% is in the top ten. The sequences come from whole blood, collected in connection with sensitization to the hapten diphenylcyclopropenone (DPC). The receptors originated from a woman younger than 35 with alopecia areata. Some clones in this sample may be carry-over from other donors' samples.

The V and J genes are TRBV7-2 and TRBJ2-1; D remains ambiguous. The CDR3 loop spans 14 amino acids. Trimming shortened V by 1 base and J by 5 bases, and 9 bases separated the two germline ends. The germline CDR1 and CDR2 sequences are SGHTA and FQGNSA. The DNA for the CDR3 is TGTGCCAGCAGCTTAGTCGTAGGGAACAATGAGCAGTTCTTC. Its translation is CASSLVVGNNEQFF.

This clonotype appeared a few times. The V and J genes are TRBV5-1 and TRBJ2-3, with TRBD2 identical over 13 bases. Germline V gene data show CDR1 as SGHRS and CDR2 as YFSETQ. V was pared by 0 bases and J by 4 bases, with 2 bases of the junction left unmatched. CDR3 length: 16 amino acids. For the CDR3, the DNA is TGCGCCAGCAGCTTGGGGACTAGCGGGAGTTCAGATACGCAGTATTTT. This gives the protein CASSLGTSGSSDTQYF.

This clonotype was picked up a small number of times. The chain recombines TRBV18 with TRBJ2-3, with D maybe TRBD2 (5 bases). The V gene's germline CDR1 is KGHSH and CDR2 LQKENI. With 4 bases removed from V and 3 bases from J, the gap between germline ends came to 11 bases. The CDR3 is 14 amino acids. For the CDR3, the DNA is TGTGCCAGCTCACAGAGGACTGCAACAGATACGCAGTATTTT. It yields the protein CASSQRTATDTQYF.

This clonotype was seen only a few times. The gene calls are TRBV19 and TRBJ2-1; TRBD2 matches 8 bases. Germline V lookup: CDR1 LNHDA, CDR2 SQIVND (reference sequence). The CDR3 has 16 amino acids. V lost 5 bases, J lost 0 bases, and 6 bases stayed unmatched. CDR3 protein: CASSPPGGVSYNEQFF. In nucleotides, the CDR3 is TGTGCCAGTAGTCCCCCCGGGGGGGTCTCCTACAATGAGCAGTTCTTC.

This clonotype has just a few counts. The gene calls are TRBV11-1 and TRBJ2-1; 10 bases agree with TRBD2. CDR3 length equals 15 residues. The V gene end was trimmed by 2 bases and the J gene end by 7 bases; junction bases not matched to a gene: 5. The germline V gene has CDR1 SGHAT and CDR2 FQDESV (reference sequence). CDR3 in amino acids: CASSLTSLAGNEQFF. The CDR3 DNA sequence: TGTGCCAGCAGCTTAACTTCACTAGCGGGGAATGAGCAGTTCTTC.

This clonotype has a handful of counts. CDR3 in DNA: TGTGCCAGCAGACCCTGGACAGCGCAGAACACTGAAGCTTTCTTT. Its translation is CASRPWTAQNTEAFF. The genes are TRBV7-6 and TRBJ1-1; D might be TRBD1 (6 bases). Germline CDR1 and CDR2: SGHVS and FNYEAQ. V gave up 6 bases and J gave up 1 base, with 15 bases separating them. CDR3 length: 15 residues.

The chain employs TRBV30 and TRBJ1-1; the match to TRBD1 covers 7 bases. CDR3 length: 13 amino acids. From germline, CDR1 is GTSNPN and CDR2 SVGIG (reference sequence). After removal of 3 bases from V and 3 bases from J, the junction contained 4 bases not matched to a gene. Here the CDR3 DNA reads TGTGCCTGGAGCCCACAGGGGTACACTGAAGCTTTCTTT. As protein: CAWSPQGYTEAFF.

This clonotype was found a few times. Germline and junction disagree at one end, which may indicate a read error. This chain joins TRBV15 and TRBJ2-5; 7 bases fit TRBD1. The CDR3 has 14 residues. Germline V CDR1 and CDR2: LNHNV, YYDKDF (reference sequence). The CDR3 loop reads CATNLQGSPESQYF. DNA for the CDR3: TGTGCCACTAACTTACAGGGGTCTCCGGAGAGCCAGTACTTC.

The rearrangement joins TRBV7-7 to TRBJ2-3; possible D gene TRBD2, 6 bases. Trimming left V 4 bases short and J 4 bases short, with 9 bases between. The CDR3 consists of 13 residues. Per the germline V gene, CDR1 is SSHAT and CDR2 is FNYEAQ (reference sequence). Here the CDR3 DNA reads TGTGCCAGCAGCTCGAGCGGGTCAGATACGCAGTATTTT. This translates into CASSSSGSDTQYF.

Ten or more counts support this clonotype. This chain joins TRBV6-5 and TRBJ2-3; possibly TRBD2 for D (6 bases). The CDR3 is 14 residues long. Per germline, CDR1 MNHEY and CDR2 SVGAGI. V lost 4 bases and J 4 bases, leaving 12 bases between the germline ends. The CDR3 reads CASSWRALADTQYF. The CDR3 DNA is TGTGCCAGCAGTTGGAGGGCGCTAGCAGATACGCAGTATTTT.

This chain joins TRBV20-1 and TRBJ2-3; no clear D. Germline V gene sequence: CDR1 DFQATT, CDR2 SNEGSKA (reference sequence). The CDR3 extends over 11 amino acids. Trimming removed 0 bases from V and 8 bases from J, with 6 bases in between. The CDR3: CSARDGVTQYF. CDR3 nucleotide sequence: TGCAGTGCTAGAGATGGGGTTACGCAGTATTTT.

This chain joins TRBV3-1 and TRBJ2-2, with a weak D call TRBD1 (6 bases). CDR1 is LGHDT and CDR2 is YNNKEL in the germline V gene (reference sequence). The germline V and J ends were trimmed by 4 bases and 3 bases, with 15 bases remaining between them. This CDR3 region has 16 residues. Here the CDR3 DNA reads TGTGCCAGCAGCCTTCCTGGGGGCGCTTACACCGGGGAGCTGTTTTTT. Protein sequence: CASSLPGGAYTGELFF.

This clonotype was seen a handful of times. The rearrangement joins TRBV9 to TRBJ2-7; 7 nucleotides align to TRBD2. CDR3 size: 16 residues. CDR1 SGDLS and CDR2 YYNGEE come from the germline V gene. V trimming: 0 bases; J trimming: 3 bases; junction bases outside the gene matches: 9. The CDR3 nucleotides are TGTGCCAGCAGCGTAGGAAATAGCGGGTCGTTCTACGAGCAGTACTTC. This gives the protein CASSVGNSGSFYEQYF.

The chain combines TRBV27 with TRBJ2-7, with D perhaps matching TRBD1 (5 bases). CDR1 is MNHEY, CDR2 SMNVEV, per germline (reference sequence). The CDR3 is 13 amino acids. Deletions cut 0 bases from V and 5 bases from J, with 8 bases between. DNA of the CDR3: TGTGCCAGCAGTTTATCAGGGGCTCACGAGCAGTACTTC. This encodes CASSLSGAHEQYF.

This rearrangement joins TRBV7-2 to TRBJ1-2, with D possibly being TRBD1 (6 bases). Trimming cost V 1 base and J 7 bases, with 16 bases left between them. The CDR3 sequence is 15 residues long. Germline loops: CDR1 SGHTA, CDR2 FQGNSA. CDR3: CASSLEGGREVGYTF. In nucleotides, the CDR3 is TGTGCCAGCAGCTTAGAGGGGGGCAGGGAGGTTGGCTACACCTTC.

This clonotype appeared a few times. The chain has TRBV10-3 and TRBJ2-1; 12 bases fit TRBD2. Looked up from germline, CDR1 is ENHRY and CDR2 is SYGVKD. Trimming took 6 bases from V and 7 from J; bases not matched to a gene: 4. The CDR3 length is 14 residues. CDR3 protein: CAISGLAGKNEQFF. DNA for the CDR3: TGTGCCATCAGCGGACTAGCGGGAAAAAATGAGCAGTTCTTC.

This clonotype was seen more than once but under ten times. The chain employs TRBV29-1 and TRBJ2-2, with D uncertain. Per germline, CDR1 SQVTM and CDR2 ANQGSEA. Trimming removed 6 bases at V and 8 bases at J, with 16 bases between. This CDR3 has 13 residues. CDR3 sequence: CSVAGRYGGELFF. CDR3 sequence (DNA): TGCAGCGTAGCCGGACGGTACGGTGGGGAGCTGTTTTTT.

The J gene is TRBJ2-7, the V gene TRBV7-2, with 9 nucleotides matching TRBD1. Losses at the gene ends were 2 bases for V and 6 bases for J; bases not matched to a gene: 11. Germline V gene lookup returns CDR1 SGHTA and CDR2 FQGNSA. The CDR3 has 16 amino acids. The CDR3 sequence: CASSLRGTGRVGEQYF. CDR3 coding DNA: TGTGCCAGCAGCTTAAGGGGGACAGGGAGGGTCGGCGAGCAGTACTTC.

J is TRBJ2-5 and V is TRBV18, with D possibly being TRBD2 (5 bases). The CDR3 runs 13 residues. Trimming left V 4 bases short and J 4 bases short, with 10 bases between. Germline V gives CDR1 KGHSH, CDR2 LQKENI. The CDR3 nucleotides read TGTGCCAGCTCACTCGGACTTCGAGAGACCCAGTACTTC. It codes for CASSLGLRETQYF.

The rearrangement joins TRBV2 to TRBJ1-5; possibly TRBD1 for D (5 bases). CDR3 size: 14 residues. Trimming took 7 bases from V and 0 from J, leaving 10 bases between them. Germline V gene lookup returns CDR1 SNHLY and CDR2 FYNNEI. CDR3 protein: CASKKQDSNQPQHF. CDR3 DNA sequence: TGTGCCAGCAAGAAACAGGATAGCAATCAGCCCCAGCATTTT.

The V gene is TRBV20-1, the J gene TRBJ2-3, with 11 bases fitting TRBD2. Germline-derived CDR1 and CDR2 are DFQATT and SNEGSKA (reference sequence). The CDR3 has 16 amino acids. V shed 4 bases and J 2 bases; nucleotides not matched to a gene: 8. CDR3 in amino acids: CSAIKGTSGYTDTQYF. CDR3 bases: TGCAGTGCTATCAAGGGGACTAGCGGCTACACAGATACGCAGTATTTT.

The rearrangement links TRBV15 to TRBJ1-1; tentative D call: TRBD1 (6 bases). With 0 bases removed from V and 2 bases from J, the gap between germline ends came to 28 bases. Germline lookup yields CDR1 LNHNV and CDR2 YYDKDF (reference sequence). The CDR3 has 21 amino acids. Written as DNA, the CDR3 is TGTGCCACCAGCAGAGATAAGGCCCTTTCGGAGTGGGACACTCATAACACTGAAGCTTTCTTT. As protein: CATSRDKALSEWDTHNTEAFF.

This clonotype was seen a few times. This chain joins TRBV10-3 and TRBJ1-1, with 8 bases lining up with TRBD1. Germline CDR1 is ENHRY and CDR2 is SYGVKD. This CDR3 has 13 amino acids. V shed 5 bases and J 4 bases; nucleotides not matched to a gene: 3. The CDR3 DNA reads TGTGCCATCAGTAACCAGGGGGCCACTGAAGCTTTCTTT. Protein product: CAISNQGATEAFF.

The chain couples TRBV5-1 to TRBJ2-3; TRBD2 aligns across 11 bases. The CDR3 has 15 residues. The germline V gene encodes CDR1 SGHRS and CDR2 YFSETQ. Losses at the gene ends were 2 bases for V and 6 bases for J; bases not matched to a gene: 5. CDR3 amino acids: CASSFSGGAEDTQYF. CDR3 DNA sequence: TGCGCCAGCAGCTTTAGCGGGGGGGCCGAGGATACGCAGTATTTT. Full variable domain (remainder filled in from reference TRBV5-1 and TRBJ2-3): KAGVTQTPRYLIKTRGQQVTLSCSPISGHRSVSWYQQTPGQGLQFLFEYFSETQRNKGNFPGRFSGRQFSNSRSEMNVSTLELGDSALYLCASSFSGGAEDTQYFGPGTRLTVL.

This clonotype was seen only a few times. The V and J genes are TRBV13 and TRBJ2-7, with 8 bases aligning to TRBD2. Germline V gives CDR1 PRHDT, CDR2 FYEKMQ (reference sequence). The V and J ends lost 0 bases and 4 bases, in that order; junction bases with no gene match: 8. The CDR3 contains 16 residues. CDR3 region: CASSLGGTSSIYEQYF. The CDR3 DNA reads TGTGCCAGCAGCTTAGGAGGGACTAGTTCGATTTACGAGCAGTACTTC.

This clonotype was detected only a few times. This chain connects TRBV6-1 to TRBJ1-2, with TRBD1 matching 9 bases. The CDR3 sequence is 13 residues long. The trim removed 9 bases at V and 3 bases at J, leaving 5 bases unmatched. Germline V gene lookup returns CDR1 MNHNS and CDR2 SASEGT. CDR3 in amino acids: CASRDRVHYGYTF. The DNA of the CDR3 is TGTGCCAGTCGGGACAGGGTACACTATGGCTACACCTTC.

There are a few counts of this clonotype. The chain uses TRBV18 and TRBJ2-4; 11 bases agree with TRBD2. Germline V CDR1 and CDR2: KGHSH, LQKENI. V was pared by 3 bases and J by 7 bases, with 11 bases of the junction left unmatched. The CDR3 totals 17 residues. Here the CDR3 DNA reads TGTGCCAGCTCACCCCTGACTAGCGGGGCCACGGGGAACATTCAGTACTTC. Amino acids: CASSPLTSGATGNIQYF. Looking up the rest from reference TRBV18 and TRBJ2-4 gives the full variable domain: NAGVMQNPRHLVRRRGQEARLRCSPMKGHSHVYWYRQLPEEGLKFMVYLQKENIIDESGMPKERFSAEFPKEGPSILRIQQVVRGDSAAYFCASSPLTSGATGNIQYFGAGTRLSVL.